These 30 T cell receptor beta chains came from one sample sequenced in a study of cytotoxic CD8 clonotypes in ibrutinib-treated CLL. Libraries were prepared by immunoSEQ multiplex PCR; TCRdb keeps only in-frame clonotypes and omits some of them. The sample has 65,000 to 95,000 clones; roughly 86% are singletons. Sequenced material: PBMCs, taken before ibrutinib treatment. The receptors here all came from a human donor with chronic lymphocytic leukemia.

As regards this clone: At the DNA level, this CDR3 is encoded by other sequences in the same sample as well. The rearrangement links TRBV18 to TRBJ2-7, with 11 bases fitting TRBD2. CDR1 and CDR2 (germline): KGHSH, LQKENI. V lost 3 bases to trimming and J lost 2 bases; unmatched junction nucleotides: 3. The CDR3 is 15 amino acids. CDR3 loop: CASSPGTSGTYEQYF. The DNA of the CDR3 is TGTGCCAGCTCACCCGGGACTAGCGGCACCTACGAGCAGTACTTC. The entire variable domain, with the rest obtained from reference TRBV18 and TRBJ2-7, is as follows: NAGVMQNPRHLVRRRGQEARLRCSPMKGHSHVYWYRQLPEEGLKFMVYLQKENIIDESGMPKERFSAEFPKEGPSILRIQQVVRGDSAAYFCASSPGTSGTYEQYFGPGTRLTVT.

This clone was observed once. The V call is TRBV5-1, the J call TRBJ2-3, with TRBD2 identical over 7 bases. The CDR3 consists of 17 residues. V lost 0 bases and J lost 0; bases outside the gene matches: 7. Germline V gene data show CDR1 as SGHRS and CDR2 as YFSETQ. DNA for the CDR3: TGCGCCAGCAGCTTGGGCGCTAGCGGAGGGAGCACAGATACGCAGTATTTT. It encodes CASSLGASGGSTDTQYF.

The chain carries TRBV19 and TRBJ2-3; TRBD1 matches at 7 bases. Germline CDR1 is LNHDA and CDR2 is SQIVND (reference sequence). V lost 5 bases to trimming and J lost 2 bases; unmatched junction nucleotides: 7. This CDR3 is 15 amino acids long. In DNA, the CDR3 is TGTGCCAGTAGTCTTCCCGACAGGGACACAGATACGCAGTATTTT. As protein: CASSLPDRDTDTQYF.

The CDR3 loop reads CASSTRDRTNEKLFF. The CDR3 coding sequence is TGTGCCAGTAGTACTAGGGACAGGACTAATGAAAAACTGTTTTTT. The rearrangement joins TRBV19 to TRBJ1-4; TRBD1 aligns across 8 bases. From germline, CDR1 is LNHDA and CDR2 SQIVND (reference sequence). Losses at the gene ends were 4 bases for V and 2 bases for J; bases not matched to a gene: 3. The CDR3 is 15 amino acids.

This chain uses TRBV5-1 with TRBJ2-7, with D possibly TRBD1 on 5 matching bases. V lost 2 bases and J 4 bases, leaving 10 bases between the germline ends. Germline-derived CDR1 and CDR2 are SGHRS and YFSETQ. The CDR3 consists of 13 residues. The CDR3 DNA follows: TGCGCCAGCAGCTTAACTCAGGGTTACGAGCAGTACTTC. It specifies CASSLTQGYEQYF. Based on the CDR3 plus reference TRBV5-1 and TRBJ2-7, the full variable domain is KAGVTQTPRYLIKTRGQQVTLSCSPISGHRSVSWYQQTPGQGLQFLFEYFSETQRNKGNFPGRFSGRQFSNSRSEMNVSTLELGDSALYLCASSLTQGYEQYFGPGTRLTVT.

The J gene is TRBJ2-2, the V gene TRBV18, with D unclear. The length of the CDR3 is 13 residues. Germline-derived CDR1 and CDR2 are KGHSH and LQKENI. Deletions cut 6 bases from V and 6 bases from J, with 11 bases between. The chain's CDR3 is CASSPTAAGELFF. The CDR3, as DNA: TGTGCCAGCTCCCCTACAGCAGCCGGGGAGCTGTTTTTT. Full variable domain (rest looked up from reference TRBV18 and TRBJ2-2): NAGVMQNPRHLVRRRGQEARLRCSPMKGHSHVYWYRQLPEEGLKFMVYLQKENIIDESGMPKERFSAEFPKEGPSILRIQQVVRGDSAAYFCASSPTAAGELFFGEGSRLTVL.

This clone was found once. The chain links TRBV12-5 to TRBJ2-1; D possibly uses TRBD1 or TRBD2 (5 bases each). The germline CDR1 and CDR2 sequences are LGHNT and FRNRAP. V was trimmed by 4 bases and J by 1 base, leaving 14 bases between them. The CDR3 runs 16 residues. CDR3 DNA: TGTGCTAGTGGTTCTCGTCCCGGGACGTCCTACAATGAGCAGTTCTTC. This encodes CASGSRPGTSYNEQFF.

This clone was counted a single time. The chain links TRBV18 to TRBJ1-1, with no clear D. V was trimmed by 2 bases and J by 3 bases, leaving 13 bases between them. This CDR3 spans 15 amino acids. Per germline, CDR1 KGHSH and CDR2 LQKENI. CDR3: CASSPSGFRDTEAFF. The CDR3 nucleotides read TGTGCCAGCTCACCAAGTGGTTTTCGTGACACTGAAGCTTTCTTT.

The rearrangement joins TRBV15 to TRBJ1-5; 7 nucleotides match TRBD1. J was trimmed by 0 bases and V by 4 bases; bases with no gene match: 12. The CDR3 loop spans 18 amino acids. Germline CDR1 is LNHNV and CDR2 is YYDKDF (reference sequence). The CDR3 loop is CATSINPYRGDSNQPQHF. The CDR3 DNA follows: TGTGCCACCAGCATTAATCCCTACAGGGGAGATAGCAATCAGCCCCAGCATTTT.

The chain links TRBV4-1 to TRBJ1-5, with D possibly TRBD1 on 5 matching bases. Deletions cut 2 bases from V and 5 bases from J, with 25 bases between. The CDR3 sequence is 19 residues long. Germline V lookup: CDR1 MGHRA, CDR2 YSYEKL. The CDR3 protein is CASSQPLDIAVGLHQPQHF. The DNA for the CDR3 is TGCGCCAGCAGCCAACCCCTGGACATCGCGGTGGGCTTGCATCAGCCCCAGCATTTT.

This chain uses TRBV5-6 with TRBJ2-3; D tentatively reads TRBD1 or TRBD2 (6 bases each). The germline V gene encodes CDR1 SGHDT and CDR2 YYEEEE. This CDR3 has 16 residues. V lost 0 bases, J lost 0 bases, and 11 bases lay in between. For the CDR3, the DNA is TGTGCCAGCAGCTTGGATGGGGGGCTAAGCACAGATACGCAGTATTTT. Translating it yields CASSLDGGLSTDTQYF.

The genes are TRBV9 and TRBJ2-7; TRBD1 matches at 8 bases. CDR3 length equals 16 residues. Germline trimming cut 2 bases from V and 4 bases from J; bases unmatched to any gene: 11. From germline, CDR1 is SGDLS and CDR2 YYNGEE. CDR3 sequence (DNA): TGTGCCAGCAGCGTGGGTCCCGGGACAGGTGTATACGAGCAGTACTTC. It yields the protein CASSVGPGTGVYEQYF.

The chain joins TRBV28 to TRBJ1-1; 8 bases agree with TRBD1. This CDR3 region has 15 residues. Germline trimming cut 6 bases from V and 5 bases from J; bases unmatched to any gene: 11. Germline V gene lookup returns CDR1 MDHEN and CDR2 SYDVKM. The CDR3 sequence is CASSSAQGDGTEAFF. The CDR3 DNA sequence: TGTGCCAGCAGCTCAGCACAGGGGGATGGGACTGAAGCTTTCTTT. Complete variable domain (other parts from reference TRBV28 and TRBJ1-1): DVKVTQSSRYLVKRTGEKVFLECVQDMDHENMFWYRQDPGLGLRLIYFSYDVKMKEKGDIPEGYSVSREKKERFSLILESASTNQTSMYLCASSSAQGDGTEAFFGQGTRLTVV.

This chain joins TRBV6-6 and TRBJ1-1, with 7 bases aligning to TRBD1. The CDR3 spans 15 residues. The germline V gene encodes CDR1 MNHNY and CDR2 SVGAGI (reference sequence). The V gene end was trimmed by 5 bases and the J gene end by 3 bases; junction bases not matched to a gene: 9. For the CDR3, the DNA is TGTGCCAGCAGTGGCAAGGCAGGGGGAGACACTGAAGCTTTCTTT. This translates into CASSGKAGGDTEAFF.

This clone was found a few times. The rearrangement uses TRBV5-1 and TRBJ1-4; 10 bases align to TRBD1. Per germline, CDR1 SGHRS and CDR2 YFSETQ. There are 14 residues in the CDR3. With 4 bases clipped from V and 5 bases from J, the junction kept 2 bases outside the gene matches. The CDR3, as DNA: TGCGCCAGCAGCCCGGACAGGGGGAATGAAAAACTGTTTTTT. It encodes CASSPDRGNEKLFF.

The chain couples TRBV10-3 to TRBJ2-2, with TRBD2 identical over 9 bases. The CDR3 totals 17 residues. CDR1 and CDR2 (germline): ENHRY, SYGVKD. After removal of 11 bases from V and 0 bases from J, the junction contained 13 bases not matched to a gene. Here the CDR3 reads CAASRSGGDANTGELFF. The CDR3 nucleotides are TGTGCCGCATCCCGTAGCGGGGGTGACGCGAACACCGGGGAGCTGTTTTTT.

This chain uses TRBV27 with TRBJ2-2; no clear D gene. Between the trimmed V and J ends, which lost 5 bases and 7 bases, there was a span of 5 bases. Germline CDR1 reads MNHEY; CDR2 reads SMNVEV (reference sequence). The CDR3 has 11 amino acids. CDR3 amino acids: CASSGIGELFF. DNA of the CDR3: TGTGCCAGCAGTGGGATCGGGGAGCTGTTTTTT.

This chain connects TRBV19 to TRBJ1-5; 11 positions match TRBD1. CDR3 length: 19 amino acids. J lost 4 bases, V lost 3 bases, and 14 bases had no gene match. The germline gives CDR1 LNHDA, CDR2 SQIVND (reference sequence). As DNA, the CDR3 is TGTGCCAGTAGTATGCCGGACAGGGGGCGCGCCGGCCGTAATCAGCCCCAGCATTTT. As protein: CASSMPDRGRAGRNQPQHF.

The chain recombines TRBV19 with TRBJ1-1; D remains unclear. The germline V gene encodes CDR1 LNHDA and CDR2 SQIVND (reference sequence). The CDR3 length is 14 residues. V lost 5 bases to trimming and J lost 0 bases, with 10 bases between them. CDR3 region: CASSPYEVNTEAFF. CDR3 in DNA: TGTGCCAGTAGTCCTTACGAGGTGAACACTGAAGCTTTCTTT.

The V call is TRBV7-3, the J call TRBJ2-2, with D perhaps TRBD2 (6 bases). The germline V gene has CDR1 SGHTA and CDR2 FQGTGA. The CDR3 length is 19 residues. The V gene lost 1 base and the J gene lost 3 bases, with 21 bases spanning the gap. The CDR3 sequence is CASSLIPMGGKGDTGELFF. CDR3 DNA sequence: TGTGCCAGCAGCTTAATTCCCATGGGGGGAAAAGGAGACACCGGGGAGCTGTTTTTT.

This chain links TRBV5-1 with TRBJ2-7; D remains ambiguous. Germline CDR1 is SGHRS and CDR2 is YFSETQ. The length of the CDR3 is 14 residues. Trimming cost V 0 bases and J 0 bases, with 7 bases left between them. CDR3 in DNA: TGCGCCAGCAGCTTGGGGAGAAGCTCCTACGAGCAGTACTTC. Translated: CASSLGRSSYEQYF.

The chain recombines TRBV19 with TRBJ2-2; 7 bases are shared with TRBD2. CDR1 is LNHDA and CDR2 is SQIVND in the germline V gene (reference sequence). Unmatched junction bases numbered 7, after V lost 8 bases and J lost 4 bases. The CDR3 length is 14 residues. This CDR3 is CASGLAGFTGELFF. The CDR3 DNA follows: TGTGCCAGTGGGTTAGCGGGCTTCACCGGGGAGCTGTTTTTT.

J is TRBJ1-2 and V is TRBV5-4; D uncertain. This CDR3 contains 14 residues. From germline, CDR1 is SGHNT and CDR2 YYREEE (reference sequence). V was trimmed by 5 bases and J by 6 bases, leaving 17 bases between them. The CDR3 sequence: CASSPYRLWDGYTF. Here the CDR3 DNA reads TGTGCCAGCAGTCCTTACAGATTATGGGATGGCTACACCTTC.

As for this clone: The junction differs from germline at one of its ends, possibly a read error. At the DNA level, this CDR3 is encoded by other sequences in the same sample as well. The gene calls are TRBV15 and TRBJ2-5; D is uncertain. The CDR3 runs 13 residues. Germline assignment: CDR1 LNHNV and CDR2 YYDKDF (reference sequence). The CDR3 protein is CATSRDKKETQYF. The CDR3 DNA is TGTGCCACCAGCAGAGATAAAAAAGAGACCCAATACTTC.

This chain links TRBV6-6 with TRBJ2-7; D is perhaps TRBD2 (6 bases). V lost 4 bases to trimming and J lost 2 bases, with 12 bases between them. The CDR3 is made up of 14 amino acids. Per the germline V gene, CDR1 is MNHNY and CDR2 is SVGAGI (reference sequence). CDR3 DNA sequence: TGTGCCAGCAGTTCCCTGGCGGGGCCCTACGAGCAGTACTTC. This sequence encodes CASSSLAGPYEQYF.

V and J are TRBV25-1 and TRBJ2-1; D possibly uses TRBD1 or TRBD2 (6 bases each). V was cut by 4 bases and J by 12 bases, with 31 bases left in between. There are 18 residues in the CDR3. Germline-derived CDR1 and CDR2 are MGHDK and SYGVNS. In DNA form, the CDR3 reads TGTGCCAGCAGTGTAGCCGAGAGGGGGGCGTTGATGTCTGTACGGCAGTTCTTC. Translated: CASSVAERGALMSVRQFF.

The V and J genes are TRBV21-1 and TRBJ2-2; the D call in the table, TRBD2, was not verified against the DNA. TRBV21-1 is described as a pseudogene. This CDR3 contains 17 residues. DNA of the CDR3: TGTGCCAGCAGCAAAAGGGACCCGGGGGCGAACACCGGGGAGCTGTTTTTT. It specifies CASSKRDPGANTGELFF.

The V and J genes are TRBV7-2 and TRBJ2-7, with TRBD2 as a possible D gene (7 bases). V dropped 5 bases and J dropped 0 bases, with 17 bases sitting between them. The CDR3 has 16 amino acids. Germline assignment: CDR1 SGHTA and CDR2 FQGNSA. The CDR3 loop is CASSLGLGGASYEQYF. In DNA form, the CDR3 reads TGTGCCAGCAGCCTCGGACTGGGGGGGGCCTCCTACGAGCAGTACTTC. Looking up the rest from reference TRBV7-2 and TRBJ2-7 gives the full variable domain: GAGVSQSPSNKVTEKGKDVELRCDPISGHTALYWYRQSLGQGLEFLIYFQGNSAPDKSGLPSDRFSAERTGGSVSTLTIQRTQQEDSAVYLCASSLGLGGASYEQYFGPGTRLTVT.

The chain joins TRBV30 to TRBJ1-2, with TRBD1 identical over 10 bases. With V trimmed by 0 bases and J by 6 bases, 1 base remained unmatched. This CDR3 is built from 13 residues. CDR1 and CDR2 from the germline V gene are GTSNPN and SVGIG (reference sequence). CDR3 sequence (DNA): TGTGCCTGGAGTGTAGGGACAGGGGATGGCTACACCTTC. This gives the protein CAWSVGTGDGYTF. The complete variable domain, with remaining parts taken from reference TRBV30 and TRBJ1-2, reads SQTIHQWPATLVQPVGSPLSLECTVEGTSNPNLYWYRQAAGRGLQLLFYSVGIGQISSEVPQNLSASRPQDRQFILSSKKLLLSDSGFYLCAWSVGTGDGYTFGSGTRLTVV.

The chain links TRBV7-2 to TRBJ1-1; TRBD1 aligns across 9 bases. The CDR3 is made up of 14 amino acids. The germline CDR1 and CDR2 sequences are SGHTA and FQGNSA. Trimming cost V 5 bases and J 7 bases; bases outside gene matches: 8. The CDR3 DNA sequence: TGTGCCAGCAGCCCTAACAGGGGGCTAGGTGAAGCTTTCTTT. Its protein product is CASSPNRGLGEAFF.